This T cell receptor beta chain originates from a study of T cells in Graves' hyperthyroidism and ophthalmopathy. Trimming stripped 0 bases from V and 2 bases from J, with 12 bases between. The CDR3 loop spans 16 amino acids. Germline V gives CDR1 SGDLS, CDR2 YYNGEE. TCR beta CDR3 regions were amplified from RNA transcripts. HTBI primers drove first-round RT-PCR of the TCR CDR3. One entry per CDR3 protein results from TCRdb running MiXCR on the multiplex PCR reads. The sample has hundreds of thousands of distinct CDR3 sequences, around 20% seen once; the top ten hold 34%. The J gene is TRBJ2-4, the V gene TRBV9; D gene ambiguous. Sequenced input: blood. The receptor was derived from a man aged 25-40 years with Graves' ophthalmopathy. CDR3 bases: TGTGCCAGCAGCGTAGCCTTTAGTTTCCCCAAAAACATTCAGTACTTC. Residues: CASSVAFSFPKNIQYF.